These 19 T cell receptor beta chains were sequenced from one sample in a study of human T cells and chemical hapten exposure. Each CDR3 protein is one row after TCRdb ran MiXCR on the RACE reads. Of nearly 110,000 distinct CDR3 sequences listed, 9% to 15% were seen once; the top ten hold around 1.5%. Noted time point: pre-sensitization, week 0. The treatment here: therapeutic diphenylcyclopropenone sensitization with weekly scalp DPC. The sample consisted of whole blood, taken in connection with sensitization to the hapten diphenylcyclopropenone (DPC). These receptors came from a woman between 45 and 60 years old with alopecia areata. Some clones in this sample may be carry-over from other donors' samples.

This sequence joins TRBV2 and TRBJ2-3; TRBD2 matches at 13 bases. The V segment lost 5 bases and the J segment 5 bases; nucleotides outside the gene matches: 4. Germline CDR1 is SNHLY and CDR2 is FYNNEI. The CDR3 loop spans 15 amino acids. For the CDR3, the DNA is TGTGCCAGCAGTCCCGGGACTAGCGGGGAAGATACGCAGTATTTT. Its protein product is CASSPGTSGEDTQYF. Filled out from reference TRBV2 and TRBJ2-3, the complete variable domain reads EPEVTQTPSHQVTQMGQEVILRCVPISNHLYFYWYRQILGQKVEFLVSFYNNEISEKSEIFDDQFSVERPDGSNFTLKIRSTKLEDSAMYFCASSPGTSGEDTQYFGPGTRLTVL.

This chain uses TRBV7-2 with TRBJ2-1; 7 nucleotides align to TRBD2. Germline CDR1 SGHTA, CDR2 FQGNSA. Losses at the gene ends were 6 bases for V and 8 bases for J; bases not matched to a gene: 10. CDR3 size: 14 residues. The chain's CDR3 is CASSIGAGEYEQFF. In DNA, the CDR3 is TGTGCCAGCAGTATAGGGGCGGGAGAATATGAGCAGTTCTTC.

This clonotype was seen only a few times. The chain combines TRBV9 with TRBJ2-5; D possibly uses TRBD1 or TRBD2 (5 bases each). The CDR3 is 14 amino acids. V was clipped by 4 bases and J by 4 bases, with 14 bases between them. In germline, CDR1 is SGDLS, CDR2 YYNGEE. CDR3 bases: TGTGCCAGCAGCTCAGGACCGGGGACAGAGACCCAGTACTTC. Translation: CASSSGPGTETQYF.

The chain employs TRBV19 and TRBJ2-2; possibly TRBD1 for D (5 bases). Germline-derived CDR1 and CDR2 are LNHDA and SQIVND (reference sequence). The V end lost 4 bases, the J end lost 2 bases, and 11 bases lay between the germline ends. The CDR3 extends over 15 amino acids. CDR3 protein: CASSKQELNTGELFF. The CDR3 DNA is TGTGCCAGTAGTAAACAGGAACTTAACACCGGGGAGCTGTTTTTT.

This clonotype was found a few times. The V gene is TRBV28, the J gene TRBJ1-2; 8 positions agree with TRBD1. The CDR3 contains 15 residues. The trim removed 5 bases at V and 8 bases at J, leaving 13 bases unmatched. The V gene's germline CDR1 is MDHEN and CDR2 SYDVKM. The CDR3 DNA reads TGTGCCAGCAGTAGAGGGGCATCAGGGGGCAAAGGCTACACCTTC. It encodes CASSRGASGGKGYTF.

This clonotype was recorded many times. This chain links TRBV28 with TRBJ2-7; the match to TRBD1 covers 7 bases. Looked up from germline, CDR1 is MDHEN and CDR2 is SYDVKM. The CDR3 totals 13 residues. V was pared by 2 bases and J by 5 bases, with 3 bases of the junction left unmatched. The CDR3 sequence: CASSLDRVHEQYF. The CDR3 DNA follows: TGTGCCAGCAGTTTAGACAGGGTCCACGAGCAGTACTTC.

This clonotype has a count of ten or more. The chain uses TRBV10-3 and TRBJ2-7; a weak D match, TRBD1 (6 bases). CDR3 length equals 14 residues. V lost 0 bases and J 2 bases, leaving 8 bases between the germline ends. CDR1 and CDR2 (germline): ENHRY, SYGVKD. CDR3: CAISESGAPYEQYF. CDR3 in DNA: TGTGCCATCAGTGAGTCGGGGGCACCCTACGAGCAGTACTTC.

Only a few counts were recorded for this clonotype. This chain connects TRBV10-3 to TRBJ2-7; D might be TRBD1 (5 bases). Trimming left V 6 bases short and J 2 bases short, with 14 bases between. This CDR3 is built from 14 residues. CDR1 is ENHRY, CDR2 SYGVKD, per germline. The CDR3 DNA sequence: TGTGCCATCAGAGATGGACAAGTACCCTACGAGCAGTACTTC. This gives the protein CAIRDGQVPYEQYF.

The sample holds a few counts of this clonotype. This chain links TRBV28 with TRBJ1-3; D gene ambiguous. Deletions cut 7 bases from V and 3 bases from J, with 10 bases between. The length of the CDR3 is 13 residues. CDR1 and CDR2 (germline): MDHEN, SYDVKM. Written as DNA, the CDR3 is TGTGCCAGCATCCGCGGGGTTGGAAACACCATATATTTT. It is translated as CASIRGVGNTIYF.

This clonotype was detected ten times or more. The chain employs TRBV14 and TRBJ1-1; tentatively, D is TRBD1 (6 bases). The CDR3 sequence is 15 residues long. The germline V and J ends were trimmed by 3 bases and 1 base, with 12 bases remaining between them. Germline V gives CDR1 SGHDN, CDR2 FVKESK. This chain's CDR3 is CASSHYGQRNTEAFF. For the CDR3, the DNA is TGTGCCAGCAGCCATTATGGACAGAGGAACACTGAAGCTTTCTTT.

This clonotype has ten or more counts. The rearrangement uses TRBV28 and TRBJ2-7; 7 positions match TRBD2. The CDR3 extends over 13 amino acids. Germline loops: CDR1 MDHEN, CDR2 SYDVKM. J was trimmed by 12 bases and V by 2 bases; bases with no gene match: 10. CDR3 sequence reads: CASSLREAASGYF. CDR3 nucleotide sequence: TGTGCCAGCAGTTTAAGGGAGGCGGCTAGCGGGTACTTC.

This clonotype was picked up many times. The CDR3 protein is CASSHHPFTENGYTF. Here the CDR3 DNA reads TGCGCCAGCAGCCATCACCCCTTCACAGAAAATGGCTACACCTTC. This chain connects TRBV4-3 to TRBJ1-2; no clear D gene. Trimming left V 3 bases short and J 6 bases short, with 17 bases between. The CDR3 has 15 amino acids. CDR1 and CDR2 (germline): LGHNA, YSLEER.

This chain links TRBV5-1 with TRBJ1-1; TRBD1 might be the D (6 bases). CDR1 and CDR2 from the germline V gene are SGHRS and YFSETQ. V shed 4 bases and J shed 8 bases, with 21 bases lying between them. The CDR3 loop spans 15 amino acids. Written as DNA, the CDR3 is TGCGCCAGCAGCCTCCAGGATGGGGGCGCGGGGGAAGCTTTCTTT. Translating gives CASSLQDGGAGEAFF.

This chain uses TRBV7-9 with TRBJ2-7, with 10 bases aligning to TRBD2. V lost 0 bases and J lost 3; bases outside the gene matches: 2. The CDR3 totals 15 residues. Germline V gene data show CDR1 as SEHNR and CDR2 as FQNEAQ (reference sequence). The chain's CDR3 is CASSLAASGGYEQYF. In DNA, the CDR3 is TGTGCCAGCAGCTTAGCGGCTAGCGGGGGCTACGAGCAGTACTTC. Supplemented by reference TRBV7-9 and TRBJ2-7, the full variable domain reads DTGVSQNPRHKITKRGQNVTFRCDPISEHNRLYWYRQTLGQGPEFLTYFQNEAQLEKSRLLSDRFSAERPKGSFSTLEIQRTEQGDSAMYLCASSLAASGGYEQYFGPGTRLTVT.

The rearrangement joins TRBV19 to TRBJ1-1, with D possibly matching TRBD1 (5 bases). Trimming removed 10 bases at V and 1 base at J, with 13 bases between. This CDR3 contains 13 residues. From germline, CDR1 is LNHDA and CDR2 SQIVND (reference sequence). The CDR3 coding sequence is TGTGCCACCCTTGGACACGCGAACACTGAAGCTTTCTTT. This gives the protein CATLGHANTEAFF.

V and J are TRBV20-1 and TRBJ2-2; the D is unclear. Germline lookup yields CDR1 DFQATT and CDR2 SNEGSKA (reference sequence). This CDR3 has 12 amino acids. V shed 6 bases and J shed 1 base, with 6 bases lying between them. CDR3 in DNA: TGCAGTGCGCAGATGAACACCGGGGAGCTGTTTTTT. This translates into CSAQMNTGELFF.

This clonotype was seen a handful of times. The rearrangement joins TRBV10-1 to TRBJ2-3; TRBD2 matches at 8 bases. CDR1 is WNHNN, CDR2 SYGVQD, per germline (reference sequence). Trimming took 0 bases from V and 9 from J; bases not matched to a gene: 11. The CDR3 is made up of 16 amino acids. The DNA of the CDR3 is TGCGCCAGCAGTGAGTCTGGCGGGGGGAGCCTAGTAACGCAGTATTTT. This gives the protein CASSESGGGSLVTQYF.

In its sample, this clonotype was seen a few times. This rearrangement joins TRBV2 to TRBJ1-2; no reliable D call. The CDR3 has 11 residues. V was clipped by 7 bases and J by 0 bases, with 3 bases between them. Germline lookup yields CDR1 SNHLY and CDR2 FYNNEI. The CDR3 DNA reads as TGTGCCAGCATGGCTAACTATGGCTACACCTTC. Translated: CASMANYGYTF.

This clonotype was seen at least ten times. This sequence joins TRBV11-2 and TRBJ1-3; unclear D gene. CDR3 length equals 16 residues. The germline V gene encodes CDR1 SGHAT and CDR2 FQNNGV. V lost 3 bases to trimming and J lost 0 bases, with 12 bases between them. CDR3 sequence reads: CASSFVHRGSGNTIYF. The CDR3 DNA is TGTGCCAGCAGCTTTGTCCATCGGGGCTCTGGAAACACCATATATTTT.